A single sample is the source of the 4 T cell receptor beta chains below, sequenced in a study of cytomegalovirus exposure and HLA in healthy donors. Libraries were prepared by immunoSEQ multiplex PCR; TCRdb keeps only in-frame clonotypes and omits some of them. Found here are approximately 170,000 clones, around 81% of them singletons; the top ten hold around 2%. Sequencing was done on a sample of PBMCs. These receptors originate from a man aged 30 to 39 in good health and CMV-seropositive.

The chain links TRBV4-3 to TRBJ1-2, with 8 bases matching TRBD1. The CDR3 has 17 residues. Trimming took 0 bases from V and 5 from J; bases not matched to a gene: 11. The germline CDR1 and CDR2 sequences are LGHNA and YSLEER. The CDR3 region is CASSQDFGDRGGYGYTF. The CDR3 DNA reads TGCGCCAGCAGCCAAGATTTCGGTGACAGGGGAGGGTATGGCTACACCTTC.

V is TRBV4-3 and J is TRBJ2-2; TRBD2 agrees at 8 bases. Per the germline V gene, CDR1 is LGHNA and CDR2 is YSLEER. The CDR3 is 15 amino acids. With V trimmed by 5 bases and J by 5 bases, 7 bases remained unmatched. CDR3 sequence (DNA): TGCGCCAGCAGCGCAAGCGGGGGCTTTACCGGGGAGCTGTTTTTT. Protein product: CASSASGGFTGELFF.

This clone occurred a few times. The chain couples TRBV6-5 to TRBJ1-3, with TRBD1 matching over 9 bases. Germline CDR1 is MNHEY and CDR2 is SVGAGI. V lost 4 bases and J lost 4; bases outside the gene matches: 8. CDR3 length: 16 amino acids. CDR3 coding DNA: TGTGCCAGCAGTTCTACGGACAGGGGCACCGGAAACACCATATATTTT. Translating gives CASSSTDRGTGNTIYF.

The chain links TRBV20-1 to TRBJ2-7; D is undetermined. The CDR3 runs to 11 residues. Germline V gives CDR1 DFQATT, CDR2 SNEGSKA (reference sequence). V was cut by 5 bases and J by 1 base, with 6 bases left in between. CDR3 amino acids: CSAQNSYEQYF. The CDR3 DNA is TGCAGTGCTCAAAATTCCTACGAGCAGTACTTC.